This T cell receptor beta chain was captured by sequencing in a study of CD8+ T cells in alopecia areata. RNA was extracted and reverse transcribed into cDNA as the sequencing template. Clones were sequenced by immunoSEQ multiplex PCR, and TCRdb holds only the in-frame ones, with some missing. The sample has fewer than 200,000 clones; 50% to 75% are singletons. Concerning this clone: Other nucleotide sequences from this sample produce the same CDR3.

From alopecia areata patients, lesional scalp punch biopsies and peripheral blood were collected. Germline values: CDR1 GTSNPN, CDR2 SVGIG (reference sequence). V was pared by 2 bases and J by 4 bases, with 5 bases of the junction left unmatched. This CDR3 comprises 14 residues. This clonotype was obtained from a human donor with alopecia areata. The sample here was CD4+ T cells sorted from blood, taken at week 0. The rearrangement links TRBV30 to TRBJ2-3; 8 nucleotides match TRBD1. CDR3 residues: CAWSRGQGADTQYF. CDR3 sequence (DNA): TGTGCCTGGAGTAGAGGACAGGGCGCAGATACGCAGTATTTT.